One sample yielded the 31 T cell receptor beta chains listed below, sequenced in a study of OX40 agonist ivuxolimab in advanced cancers. Clones were read by immunoSEQ multiplex PCR, and TCRdb kept only the in-frame ones, dropping some. The sample shows fewer than 85,000 clones, more than 80% of them seen only once. This specimen was CD4+ or CD8+ T cells sorted from blood, taken in a trial of the OX40 agonist ivuxolimab. These receptors originate from an adult with an advanced solid tumor such as melanoma, head and neck, liver or kidney cancer.

CDR3 in DNA: TGTGCCAGCAGGCCCCCGATGGGTGAAAAACTGTTTTTT. Protein sequence: CASRPPMGEKLFF. The genes are TRBV6-1 and TRBJ1-4; D call uncertain. V shed 6 bases and J shed 7 bases, with 12 bases lying between them. The CDR3 runs to 13 residues. The germline V gene has CDR1 MNHNS and CDR2 SASEGT.

The chain carries TRBV2 and TRBJ2-7; the match to TRBD2 covers 13 bases. The V gene end was trimmed by 4 bases and the J gene end by 7 bases; junction bases not matched to a gene: 13. The CDR3 runs to 17 residues. Germline V lookup: CDR1 SNHLY, CDR2 FYNNEI. The CDR3 DNA is TGTGCCAGCAGTGCGACTAGCGGGGGGCCGACCGGGAGGGAGCAGTACTTC. Translating it yields CASSATSGGPTGREQYF.

The chain recombines TRBV7-3 with TRBJ2-7, with a tentative D call TRBD1 (6 bases). V lost 5 bases and J 5 bases, leaving 25 bases between the germline ends. The length of the CDR3 is 17 residues. Looked up from germline, CDR1 is SGHTA and CDR2 is FQGTGA. CDR3 sequence: CASSINPQGTLGDEQYF. CDR3 DNA: TGTGCCAGCAGCATAAACCCCCAGGGGACCCTCGGGGACGAGCAGTACTTC.

V gene TRBV6-6 combines with J gene TRBJ2-7, with TRBD1 matching over 8 bases. Germline values: CDR1 MNHNY, CDR2 SVGAGI (reference sequence). The ends lost 7 bases at V and 1 base at J; junction bases unmatched: 6. The CDR3 covers 14 residues. CDR3 sequence (DNA): TGTGCCAGCACCCCCGGGACAGGTTCCTACGAGCAGTACTTC. Translation gives CASTPGTGSYEQYF.

The CDR3 DNA sequence: TGTGCCAGCGTCCCGGATAACTATGGCTACACCTTC. Its translation is CASVPDNYGYTF. V is TRBV7-9 and J is TRBJ1-2; D gene unclear. This CDR3 spans 12 amino acids. V dropped 8 bases and J dropped 1 base, with 8 bases sitting between them. Per the germline V gene, CDR1 is SEHNR and CDR2 is FQNEAQ (reference sequence).

This chain connects TRBV27 to TRBJ2-4; D is uncertain. The germline gives CDR1 MNHEY, CDR2 SMNVEV (reference sequence). V lost 3 bases and J 8 bases, leaving 11 bases between the germline ends. This CDR3 comprises 13 residues. CDR3 protein: CASSFNSVHIQYF. Written as DNA, the CDR3 is TGTGCCAGCAGTTTTAATTCCGTCCACATTCAGTACTTC.

The gene calls are TRBV29-1 and TRBJ2-1; a possible D gene is TRBD2 (5 bases). The CDR3 has 12 residues. V dropped 5 bases and J dropped 9 bases, with 14 bases sitting between them. Germline loops: CDR1 SQVTM, CDR2 ANQGSEA. The CDR3: CSVLVGASEQFF. Here the CDR3 DNA reads TGCAGCGTTTTAGTGGGAGCAAGTGAGCAGTTCTTC.

V is TRBV7-8 and J is TRBJ2-7; TRBD2 is a possible D gene (5 bases). The CDR3 is made up of 16 amino acids. Trimming removed 2 bases at V and 5 bases at J, with 19 bases between. Germline V gives CDR1 SGHVS, CDR2 FQNEAQ. The CDR3 sequence is CASSLPNEGVKDEQYF. The CDR3 DNA reads TGTGCCAGCAGCTTACCTAACGAGGGCGTTAAGGACGAGCAGTACTTC.

The chain joins TRBV29-1 to TRBJ2-5; 7 positions agree with TRBD1. CDR1 SQVTM and CDR2 ANQGSEA come from the germline V gene. V gave up 0 bases and J gave up 1 base; unmatched junction bases: 11. The CDR3 is 17 amino acids. CDR3 DNA: TGCAGCGTTGAAGAGTTCGGTGACAGGGTTGGCCAAGAGACCCAGTACTTC. Its protein product is CSVEEFGDRVGQETQYF.

The rearrangement joins TRBV9 to TRBJ2-7; TRBD2 aligns across 10 bases. The CDR3 length is 15 residues. The V segment lost 0 bases and the J segment 6 bases; nucleotides outside the gene matches: 6. The germline gives CDR1 SGDLS, CDR2 YYNGEE. CDR3 DNA sequence: TGTGCCAGCAGCGTAGGTTCGCTAGCGGGAGCCGAGCAGTACTTC. This encodes CASSVGSLAGAEQYF.

V gene TRBV4-1 combines with J gene TRBJ2-7; D is undetermined. The CDR3 extends over 15 amino acids. With 1 base removed from V and 4 bases from J, the gap between germline ends came to 14 bases. Germline loops: CDR1 MGHRA, CDR2 YSYEKL. The CDR3 DNA follows: TGCGCCAGCAGCCAAGCGTCGGATAGAAGATACGAGCAGTACTTC. Protein sequence: CASSQASDRRYEQYF.

A few counts support this clone. The chain is built from TRBV14 and TRBJ2-2, with a possible D match to TRBD1 (5 bases). Germline V gene sequence: CDR1 SGHDN, CDR2 FVKESK. V lost 5 bases and J lost 0, with 16 bases in between. The CDR3 is 17 amino acids. The CDR3 DNA is TGTGCCAGCAGCAAAAGCTGGATAGGGGCGAACACCGGGGAGCTGTTTTTT. This translates into CASSKSWIGANTGELFF.

The rearrangement joins TRBV5-1 to TRBJ2-3, with D perhaps TRBD2 (6 bases). CDR1 SGHRS and CDR2 YFSETQ come from the germline V gene. Trimming took 7 bases from V and 5 from J, leaving 20 bases between them. The CDR3 sequence is 15 residues long. CDR3 nucleotide sequence: TGCGCCAGCGGACACGGGAGAGTAGTTGGAGATACGCAGTATTTT. Its translation is CASGHGRVVGDTQYF.

The chain recombines TRBV5-1 with TRBJ2-5, with 7 bases fitting TRBD1. J was trimmed by 5 bases and V by 5 bases; bases with no gene match: 3. The CDR3 has 12 amino acids. The germline V gene has CDR1 SGHRS and CDR2 YFSETQ. CDR3 loop: CASRGGLETQYF. The CDR3 DNA sequence: TGCGCCAGCAGAGGGGGCCTGGAGACCCAGTACTTC.

J is TRBJ2-1 and V is TRBV5-1, with D unclear. The V gene lost 3 bases and the J gene lost 1 base, with 14 bases spanning the gap. CDR3 size: 16 residues. In germline, CDR1 is SGHRS, CDR2 YFSETQ. The CDR3 is CASSSDPEGSYNEQFF. In DNA, the CDR3 is TGCGCCAGCAGCTCTGACCCTGAAGGGTCCTACAATGAGCAGTTCTTC.

This chain joins TRBV6-1 and TRBJ2-7; D call uncertain. There are 14 residues in the CDR3. V was trimmed by 4 bases and J by 4 bases, leaving 14 bases between them. Germline CDR1 is MNHNS and CDR2 is SASEGT. The CDR3 sequence: CASSGYGTQYEQYF. Here the CDR3 DNA reads TGTGCCAGCAGTGGGTATGGAACCCAATACGAGCAGTACTTC.

The chain recombines TRBV6-6 with TRBJ2-3, with 7 positions matching TRBD2. The length of the CDR3 is 14 residues. The J segment lost 2 bases and the V segment lost 8 bases, leaving 7 bases of the junction unmatched. In germline, CDR1 is MNHNY, CDR2 SVGAGI (reference sequence). CDR3 loop: CASCSGGNTDTQYF. CDR3 bases: TGTGCCAGCTGCTCCGGGGGGAACACAGATACGCAGTATTTT.

This chain uses TRBV7-9 with TRBJ1-3, with D tentatively TRBD1 (6 bases). Looked up from germline, CDR1 is SEHNR and CDR2 is FQNEAQ (reference sequence). Between the trimmed V and J ends, which lost 5 bases and 5 bases, there was a span of 16 bases. The CDR3 has 15 amino acids. CDR3 bases: TGTGCCAGCAGCCACCCAGTGGGGGCGCGAAACACCATATATTTT. The encoded protein is CASSHPVGARNTIYF. The full variable domain, completed using reference TRBV7-9 and TRBJ1-3, is DTGVSQNPRHKITKRGQNVTFRCDPISEHNRLYWYRQTLGQGPEFLTYFQNEAQLEKSRLLSDRFSAERPKGSFSTLEIQRTEQGDSAMYLCASSHPVGARNTIYFGEGSWLTVV.

The CDR3 protein is CASSYGDTQYF. The CDR3 coding sequence is TGTGCCAGCAGTTACGGTGATACGCAGTATTTT. The chain carries TRBV6-6 and TRBJ2-3; D remains ambiguous. This CDR3 is built from 11 residues. V lost 2 bases and J lost 6, with 3 bases in between. Germline V gives CDR1 MNHNY, CDR2 SVGAGI (reference sequence).

With respect to this clone: The sample contains more than one DNA sequence encoding this CDR3. The chain joins TRBV27 to TRBJ1-1; unclear D gene. Germline lookup yields CDR1 MNHEY and CDR2 SMNVEV (reference sequence). The ends were cut back, 1 base at V and 4 bases at J, with 13 bases in the middle. The CDR3 loop spans 15 amino acids. The CDR3 bases are TGTGCCAGCAGTTTATATTCCGGGTCAGCCACTGAAGCTTTCTTT. Translation: CASSLYSGSATEAFF.

A few counts support this clone. The V call is TRBV27, the J call TRBJ2-2; tentative D call: TRBD1 (6 bases). Trimming cost V 5 bases and J 1 base, with 8 bases left between them. The CDR3 sequence is 14 residues long. Germline assignment: CDR1 MNHEY and CDR2 SMNVEV (reference sequence). The CDR3 is CASSPGQNTGELFF. CDR3 coding DNA: TGTGCCAGCAGTCCGGGACAGAACACCGGGGAGCTGTTTTTT.

To note about this clone: Distinct nucleotide sequences in the sample also encode this CDR3. The DNA of the CDR3 is TGTGCCAGCAGCGTAGACCCTAGCGGGAGCTACGAGCAGTACTTC. It translates to CASSVDPSGSYEQYF. The chain uses TRBV9 and TRBJ2-7, with 10 bases fitting TRBD2. This CDR3 has 15 residues. CDR1 is SGDLS and CDR2 is YYNGEE in the germline V gene. Trimming at V came to 0 bases and at J to 3 bases, leaving 3 bases not matched to a gene.

The rearrangement uses TRBV6-5 and TRBJ1-2; 7 bases fit TRBD1. Germline V CDR1 and CDR2: MNHEY, SVGAGI. The CDR3 totals 15 residues. After removal of 7 bases from V and 8 bases from J, the junction contained 16 bases not matched to a gene. CDR3: CASNHNQNRGGGYTF. The CDR3 DNA sequence: TGTGCCAGCAATCACAATCAAAACAGGGGAGGAGGCTACACCTTC.

DNA of the CDR3: TGTGCCAGCAGCCCAGGACTAGCGTTCAACACCGGGGAGCTGTTTTTT. Translated: CASSPGLAFNTGELFF. The V call is TRBV5-6, the J call TRBJ2-2; 9 bases are a match to TRBD2. The CDR3 consists of 16 residues. V lost 4 bases to trimming and J lost 2 bases; unmatched junction nucleotides: 6. Germline assignment: CDR1 SGHDT and CDR2 YYEEEE.

With regard to this clone: This specimen includes other DNA sequences encoding the same CDR3. This chain connects TRBV4-1 to TRBJ2-7; perhaps TRBD1 as D (6 bases). In germline, CDR1 is MGHRA, CDR2 YSYEKL. V dropped 1 base and J dropped 3 bases, with 7 bases sitting between them. This CDR3 comprises 13 residues. The CDR3 region is CASSQGTVYEQYF. In DNA, the CDR3 is TGCGCCAGCAGCCAAGGGACAGTCTACGAGCAGTACTTC.

This chain joins TRBV9 and TRBJ2-2; no clear D. Trimming cost V 4 bases and J 7 bases, with 8 bases left between them. CDR1 and CDR2 (germline): SGDLS, YYNGEE. This CDR3 is 12 amino acids long. CDR3 amino acids: CASSPLGGELFF. As DNA, the CDR3 is TGTGCCAGCAGCCCATTGGGCGGGGAGCTGTTTTTT.

The rearrangement joins TRBV5-1 to TRBJ1-1, with D maybe TRBD1 (5 bases). Trimming shortened V by 7 bases and J by 3 bases, and 10 bases separated the two germline ends. Germline V gene sequence: CDR1 SGHRS, CDR2 YFSETQ. CDR3 length: 12 residues. The CDR3 nucleotides read TGCGCCAGCCGGGGGGTTTACACTGAAGCTTTCTTT. Translation gives CASRGVYTEAFF.

This clone was seen only a few times. J is TRBJ1-1 and V is TRBV30, with D unresolved. This CDR3 region has 10 residues. Germline V gives CDR1 GTSNPN, CDR2 SVGIG (reference sequence). Trimming removed 3 bases from V and 5 bases from J, with 4 bases in between. CDR3 bases: TGTGCCTGGAGCTTTACTGAAGCTTTCTTT. This gives the protein CAWSFTEAFF. Complete variable domain (other parts from reference TRBV30 and TRBJ1-1): SQTIHQWPATLVQPVGSPLSLECTVEGTSNPNLYWYRQAAGRGLQLLFYSVGIGQISSEVPQNLSASRPQDRQFILSSKKLLLSDSGFYLCAWSFTEAFFGQGTRLTVV.

This chain's CDR3 is CASSQAWGLGNYGYTF. The CDR3, as DNA: TGCGCCAGCAGCCAAGCATGGGGATTAGGTAACTATGGCTACACCTTC. This chain uses TRBV4-1 with TRBJ1-2; D gene uncertain. The CDR3 totals 16 residues. Germline V gene sequence: CDR1 MGHRA, CDR2 YSYEKL. V lost 1 base and J 1 base, leaving 13 bases between the germline ends.

The chain recombines TRBV27 with TRBJ1-1; D not certain. The germline gives CDR1 MNHEY, CDR2 SMNVEV (reference sequence). With 5 bases removed from V and 5 bases from J, the gap between germline ends came to 6 bases. This CDR3 is 11 amino acids long. The CDR3 loop is CASSGYTEAFF. Here the CDR3 DNA reads TGTGCCAGCAGTGGGTATACTGAAGCTTTCTTT.

The chain couples TRBV10-3 to TRBJ1-5; a weak D match, TRBD1 (5 bases). Per the germline V gene, CDR1 is ENHRY and CDR2 is SYGVKD. V was shortened by 0 bases and J by 5 bases, with 11 bases between the two germline ends. The CDR3 has 15 amino acids. The CDR3 bases are TGTGCCATCAGTGAGTCTGGGACTCAAGATCAGCCCCAGCATTTT. This sequence encodes CAISESGTQDQPQHF.